This passage covers 4 T cell receptor beta chains from one sample sequenced in a study of T cells in Graves' hyperthyroidism and ophthalmopathy. Template material for amplifying TCR beta CDR3 regions consisted of RNA transcripts. Carried out on the TCR CDR3, a first-round RT-PCR used the HTBI primer set. TCRdb ran MiXCR on the multiplex PCR reads and lists one entry per CDR3 protein. The table shows roughly 380,000 distinct CDR3 sequences, with approximately 13% occurring only once. Specimen: blood. The receptors were gathered from a man aged 25-45 years with Graves' hyperthyroidism that later progressed to Graves' ophthalmopathy.

In its sample, this clonotype was seen many times. The chain uses TRBV2 and TRBJ1-1; D is perhaps TRBD1 (5 bases). The CDR3 is 13 residues long. V was cut by 6 bases and J by 3 bases, with 11 bases left in between. CDR1 is SNHLY and CDR2 is FYNNEI in the germline V gene. The CDR3 region is CASRGQIDTEAFF. CDR3 coding DNA: TGTGCCAGCAGAGGACAAATCGACACTGAAGCTTTCTTT.

In the case of this clonotype: At one end, the junction sequence differs from germline, possibly due to a read error. The rearrangement links TRBV5-4 to TRBJ1-2, with 7 bases matching TRBD1. The CDR3 loop spans 15 amino acids. Germline assignment: CDR1 SGHNT and CDR2 YYREEE (reference sequence). The CDR3 is CASGLIGTANYGYTF. The DNA of the CDR3 is TGTGCCAGCGGCTTGATCGGGACAGCTAACTATGGCTACACCTTC.

The CDR3 nucleotides are TGTGCCAGCAGTACAGGATCCTACGAGCAGTACTTC. Protein product: CASSTGSYEQYF. The V and J genes are TRBV12-3 or TRBV12-4 and TRBJ2-7; possibly TRBD1 for D (5 bases). The V end was cut by 5 bases, the J end by 1 base, with 6 bases between. CDR3 length: 12 amino acids.

The J gene is TRBJ2-5, the V gene TRBV5-1; 7 bases are shared with TRBD2. V lost 0 bases to trimming and J lost 1 base; unmatched junction nucleotides: 6. Germline V gene sequence: CDR1 SGHRS, CDR2 YFSETQ. CDR3 size: 16 residues. For the CDR3, the DNA is TGCGCCAGCAGCTTGGCCAGCGGGGTACTCCAAGAGACCCAGTACTTC. As protein: CASSLASGVLQETQYF.